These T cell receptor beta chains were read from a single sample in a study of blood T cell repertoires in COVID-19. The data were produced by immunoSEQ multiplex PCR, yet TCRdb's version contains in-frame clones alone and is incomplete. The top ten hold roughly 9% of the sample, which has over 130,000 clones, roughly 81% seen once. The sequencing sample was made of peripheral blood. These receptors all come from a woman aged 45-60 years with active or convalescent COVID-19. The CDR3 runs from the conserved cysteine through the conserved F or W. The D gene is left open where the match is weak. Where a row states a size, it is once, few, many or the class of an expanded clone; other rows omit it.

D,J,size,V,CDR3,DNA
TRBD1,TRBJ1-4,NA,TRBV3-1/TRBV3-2,CASSARDRGFEKLFF,TGTGCCAGCAGCGCTAGGGACAGGGGTTTTGAAAAACTGTTTTTT
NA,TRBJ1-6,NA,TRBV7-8,CASSFEGMGIGSPLHF,TGTGCCAGCAGCTTCGAGGGAATGGGTATAGGTTCACCCCTCCACTTT
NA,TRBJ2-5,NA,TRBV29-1,CSAAGQYF,TGCAGCGCCGCAGGGCAGTACTTC
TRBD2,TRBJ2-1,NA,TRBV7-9,CASSPSGSSYNEQFF,TGTGCCAGCAGCCCAAGCGGGAGCTCCTACAATGAGCAGTTCTTC
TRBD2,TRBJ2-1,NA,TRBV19,CASMSAGDRNEQFF,TGTGCCAGTATGTCAGCGGGAGATAGGAATGAGCAGTTCTTC
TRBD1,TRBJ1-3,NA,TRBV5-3,CARSPTGTGTGNTIYF,TGTGCCAGAAGCCCGACCGGGACAGGCACTGGAAACACCATATATTTT
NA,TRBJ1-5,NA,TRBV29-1,CTWWGGVDRYNQPQHF,TGCACCTGGTGGGGGGGGGTGGACAGATACAATCAGCCCCAGCATTTT
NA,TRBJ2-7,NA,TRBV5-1,CASSLPQRVGEQYF,TGCGCCAGCAGCTTGCCCCAGAGGGTGGGCGAGCAGTACTTC
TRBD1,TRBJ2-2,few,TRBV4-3,CASSPPTGDTGELFF,TGCGCCAGCAGCCCCCCGACAGGGGACACCGGGGAGCTGTTTTTT
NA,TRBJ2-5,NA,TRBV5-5,CASSLGGQGGGQETQYF,TGTGCCAGCAGCTTGGGAGGGCAGGGGGGAGGTCAAGAGACCCAGTACTTC
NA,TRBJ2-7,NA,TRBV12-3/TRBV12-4,CASRGRNYYEQYF,TGTGCCAGCAGAGGCCGGAACTACTACGAGCAGTACTTC
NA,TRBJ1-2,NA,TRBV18,CASSPPVGGNYGYTF,TGTGCCAGCTCACCACCGGTGGGGGGGAACTATGGCTACACCTTC
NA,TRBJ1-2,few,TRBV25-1,CASSEWQQGRGYTF,TGTGCCAGCAGTGAGTGGCAGCAGGGTCGTGGCTACACCTTC
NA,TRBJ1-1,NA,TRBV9,CASSVSPDTEAFF,TGTGCCAGCAGCGTCTCCCCGGACACTGAAGCTTTCTTT
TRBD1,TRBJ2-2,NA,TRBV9,CASSGQGYTGELFF,TGTGCCAGCAGCGGACAGGGCTACACCGGGGAGCTGTTTTTT
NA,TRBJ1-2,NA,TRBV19,CASSSWWRRSEGLNYGYTF,TGTGCCAGTAGTAGTTGGTGGCGGCGGTCTGAGGGCCTCAACTATGGCTACACCTTC
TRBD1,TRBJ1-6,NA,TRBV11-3,CASSLETLGQGSYNSPLHF,TGTGCCAGCAGCTTAGAGACGTTGGGACAGGGCTCCTATAATTCACCCCTCCACTTT
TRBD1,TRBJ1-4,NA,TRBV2,CASRGQGRRTNEKLFF,TGTGCCAGCAGGGGACAGGGGCGACGGACTAATGAAAAACTGTTTTTT
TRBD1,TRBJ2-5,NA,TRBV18,CASSLGTGGETQYF,TGTGCCAGCTCACTCGGGACAGGGGGCGAGACCCAGTACTTC
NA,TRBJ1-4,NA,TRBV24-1,CATSDGGQGEKLFF,TGTGCCACCAGTGATGGGGGACAAGGTGAAAAACTGTTTTTT
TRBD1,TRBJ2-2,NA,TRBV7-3,CASSPRTGPGELFF,TGTGCCAGCAGCCCGAGGACAGGGCCCGGGGAGCTGTTTTTT
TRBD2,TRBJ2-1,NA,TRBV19,CASSVLAGGLNEQFF,TGTGCCAGTAGTGTACTAGCGGGGGGGCTGAATGAGCAGTTCTTC
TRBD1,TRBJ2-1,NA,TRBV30,CACRQGNTYNEQFF,TGTGCCTGCCGACAGGGGAATACCTACAATGAGCAGTTCTTC
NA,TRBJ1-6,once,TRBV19,CASTAPGSSYNSPLHF,TGTGCCAGTACCGCTCCTGGGAGCTCCTATAATTCACCCCTCCACTTT
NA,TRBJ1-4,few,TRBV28,CASSSGTTSEKLFF,TGTGCCAGCAGTTCCGGGACTACCTCGGAAAAACTGTTTTTT
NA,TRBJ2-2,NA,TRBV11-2,CASSSNSGGPGELFF,TGTGCCAGCAGCTCAAATTCGGGGGGCCCCGGGGAGCTGTTTTTT
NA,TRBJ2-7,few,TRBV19,CASSRGGGEQYF,TGTGCCAGTAGTCGTGGGGGAGGTGAGCAGTACTTC
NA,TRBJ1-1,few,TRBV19,CASSTRKDRMNTEAFF,TGTGCCAGTAGTACGCGGAAGGACAGAATGAACACTGAAGCTTTCTTT
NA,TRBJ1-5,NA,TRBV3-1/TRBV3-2,CASSQNPPGSNQPQHF,TGTGCCAGCAGCCAGAACCCCCCGGGGAGCAATCAGCCCCAGCATTTT
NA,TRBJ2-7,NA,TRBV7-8,CASSHSSEQYF,TGTGCCAGCAGCCATTCTTCCGAGCAGTACTTC
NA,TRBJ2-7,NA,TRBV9,CASSASGFTYEQYF,TGTGCCAGCAGCGCCTCCGGGTTTACCTACGAGCAGTACTTC
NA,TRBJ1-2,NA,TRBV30,CAWSGTNTGHTFNYGYTF,TGTGCCTGGAGTGGGACCAATACGGGACATACCTTTAACTATGGCTACACCTTC
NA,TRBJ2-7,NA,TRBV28,CASRVEDGRVSYEQYF,TGTGCCAGCAGAGTTGAGGATGGCAGGGTATCCTACGAGCAGTACTTC
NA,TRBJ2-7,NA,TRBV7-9,CASSPSTYEQYF,TGTGCCAGCAGCCCAAGCACCTACGAGCAGTACTTC
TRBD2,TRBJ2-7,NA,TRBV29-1,CSVTGGSHEQYF,TGCAGCGTAACGGGGGGGTCCCACGAGCAGTACTTC
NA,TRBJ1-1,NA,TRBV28,CASSPRKSGGMNTEAFF,TGTGCCAGCAGTCCTCGGAAGTCTGGGGGGATGAACACTGAAGCTTTCTTT
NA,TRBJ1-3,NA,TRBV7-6,CASSLESAAGVSGNTIYF,TGTGCCAGCAGCTTAGAATCGGCGGCCGGGGTCTCTGGAAACACCATATATTTT
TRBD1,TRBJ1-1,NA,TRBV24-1,CATSPGQGNTEAFF,TGTGCCACCAGTCCGGGACAGGGAAACACTGAAGCTTTCTTT
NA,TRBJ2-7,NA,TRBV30,CAWNSGAYEQYF,TGTGCCTGGAATAGCGGAGCCTACGAGCAGTACTTC
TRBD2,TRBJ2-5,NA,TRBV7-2,CASSLAGGHQETQYF,TGTGCCAGCAGCTTAGCGGGAGGGCACCAAGAGACCCAGTACTTC
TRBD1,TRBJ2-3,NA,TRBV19,CASSKRQGTTDTQYF,TGTGCCAGTAGTAAACGACAGGGAACCACAGATACGCAGTATTTT